This T cell receptor beta chain is from a study of T cell responses to AZD1222 COVID-19 vaccine. Study-level findings and limits: Unmutated variant regions reportedly attract nearly half of all spike-specific TCRs.

As to this clone: Antigen specificity is unknown.

Sequencing was performed with immunoSEQ multiplex PCR; in TCRdb, only in-frame clones are kept and a portion is missing. Of about 110,000 clones detected, about 88% appear once; the ten largest clones hold approximately 17%. Here the sequenced sample was peripheral blood, taken on day 0 of AZD1222 vaccination. This receptor was identified in an adult in good health.

CDR3 loop: CVVGDTDTQYF. The CDR3 nucleotides read TGTGTGGTTGGGGACACAGATACGCAGTATTTT. V and J are TRBV10-3 and TRBJ2-3; D is ambiguous. The CDR3 contains 11 residues. From germline, CDR1 is ENHRY and CDR2 SYGVKD.